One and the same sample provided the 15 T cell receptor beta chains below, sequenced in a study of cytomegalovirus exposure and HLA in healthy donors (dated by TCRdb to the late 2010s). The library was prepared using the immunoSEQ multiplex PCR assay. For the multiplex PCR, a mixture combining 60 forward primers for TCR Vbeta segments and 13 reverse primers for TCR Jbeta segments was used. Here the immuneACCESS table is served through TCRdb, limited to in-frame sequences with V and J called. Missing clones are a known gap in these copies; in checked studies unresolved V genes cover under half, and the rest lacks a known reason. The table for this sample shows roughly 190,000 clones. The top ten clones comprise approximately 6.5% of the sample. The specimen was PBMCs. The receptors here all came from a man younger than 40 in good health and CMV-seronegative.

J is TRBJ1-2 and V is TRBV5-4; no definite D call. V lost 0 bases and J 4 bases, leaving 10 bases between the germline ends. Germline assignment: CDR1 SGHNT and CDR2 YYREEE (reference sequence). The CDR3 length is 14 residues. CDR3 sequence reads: CASSLEARPYGYTF. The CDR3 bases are TGTGCCAGCAGCTTGGAAGCCAGGCCCTATGGCTACACCTTC.

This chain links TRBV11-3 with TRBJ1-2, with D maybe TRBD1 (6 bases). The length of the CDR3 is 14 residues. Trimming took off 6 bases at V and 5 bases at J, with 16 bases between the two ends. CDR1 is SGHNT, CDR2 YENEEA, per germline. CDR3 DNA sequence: TGTGCCAGCAGGAGGGGGGGTTCCTCATATGGCTACACCTTC. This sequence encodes CASRRGGSSYGYTF. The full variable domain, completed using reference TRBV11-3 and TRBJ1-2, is EAGVVQSPRYKIIEKKQPVAFWCNPISGHNTLYWYLQNLGQGPELLIRYENEEAVDDSQLPKDRFSAERLKGVDSTLKIQPAELGDSAVYLCASRRGGSSYGYTFGSGTRLTVV.

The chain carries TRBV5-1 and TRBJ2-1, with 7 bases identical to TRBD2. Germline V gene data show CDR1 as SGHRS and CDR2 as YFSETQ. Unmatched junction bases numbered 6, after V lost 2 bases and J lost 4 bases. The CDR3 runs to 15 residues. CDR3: CASSFAGEGYNEQFF. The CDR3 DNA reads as TGCGCCAGCAGCTTTGCGGGAGAAGGGTACAATGAGCAGTTCTTC.

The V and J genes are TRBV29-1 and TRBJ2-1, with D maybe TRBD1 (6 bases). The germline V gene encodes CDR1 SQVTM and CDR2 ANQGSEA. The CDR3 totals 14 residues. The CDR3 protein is CRSGFTGHYNEQFF. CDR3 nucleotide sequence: TGCAGGTCGGGGTTTACAGGGCACTACAATGAGCAGTTCTTC.

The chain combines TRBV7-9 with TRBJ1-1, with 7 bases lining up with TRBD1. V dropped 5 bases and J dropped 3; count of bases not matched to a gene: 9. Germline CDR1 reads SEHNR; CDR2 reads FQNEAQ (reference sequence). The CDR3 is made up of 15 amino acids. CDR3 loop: CASSPRQGGHTEAFF. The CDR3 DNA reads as TGTGCCAGCAGCCCCCGACAGGGTGGTCACACTGAAGCTTTCTTT.

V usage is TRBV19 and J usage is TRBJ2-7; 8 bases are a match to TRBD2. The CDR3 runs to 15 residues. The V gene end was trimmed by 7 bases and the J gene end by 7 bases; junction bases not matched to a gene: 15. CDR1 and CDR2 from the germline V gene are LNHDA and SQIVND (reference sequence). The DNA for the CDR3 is TGTGCCAGTATGGGCCTTTTTTCGGGGGGGTATGAGCAGTACTTC. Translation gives CASMGLFSGGYEQYF.

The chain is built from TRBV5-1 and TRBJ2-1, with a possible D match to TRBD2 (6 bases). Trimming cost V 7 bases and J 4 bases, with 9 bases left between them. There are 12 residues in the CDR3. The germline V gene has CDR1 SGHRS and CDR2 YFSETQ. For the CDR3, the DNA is TGCGCCAGCCGTGGGGGGTACAATGAGCAGTTCTTC. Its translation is CASRGGYNEQFF.

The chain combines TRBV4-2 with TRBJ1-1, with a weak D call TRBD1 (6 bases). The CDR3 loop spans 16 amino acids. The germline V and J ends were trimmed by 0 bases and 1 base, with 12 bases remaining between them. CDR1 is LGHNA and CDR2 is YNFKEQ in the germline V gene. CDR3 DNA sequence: TGTGCCAGCAGCCAAGAACCCACAGGGAAGAACACTGAAGCTTTCTTT. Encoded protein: CASSQEPTGKNTEAFF.

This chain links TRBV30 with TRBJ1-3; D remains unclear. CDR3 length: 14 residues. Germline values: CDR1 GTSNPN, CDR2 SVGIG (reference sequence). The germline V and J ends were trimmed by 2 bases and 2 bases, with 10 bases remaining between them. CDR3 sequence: CAWSIGGTGNTIYF. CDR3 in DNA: TGTGCCTGGAGTATCGGCGGGACTGGAAACACCATATATTTT.

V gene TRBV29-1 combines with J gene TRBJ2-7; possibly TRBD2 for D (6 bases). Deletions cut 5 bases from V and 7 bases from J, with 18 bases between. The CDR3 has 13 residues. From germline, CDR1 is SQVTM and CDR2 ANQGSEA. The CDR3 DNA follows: TGCAGCGTTAGGCGGGGCCTAGGTATTGAGCAGTACTTC. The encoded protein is CSVRRGLGIEQYF.

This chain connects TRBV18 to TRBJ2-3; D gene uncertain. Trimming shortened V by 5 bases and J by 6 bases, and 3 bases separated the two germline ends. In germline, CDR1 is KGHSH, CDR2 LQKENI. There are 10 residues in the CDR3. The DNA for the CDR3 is TGTGCCAGCTCAGAGGATACGCAGTATTTT. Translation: CASSEDTQYF.

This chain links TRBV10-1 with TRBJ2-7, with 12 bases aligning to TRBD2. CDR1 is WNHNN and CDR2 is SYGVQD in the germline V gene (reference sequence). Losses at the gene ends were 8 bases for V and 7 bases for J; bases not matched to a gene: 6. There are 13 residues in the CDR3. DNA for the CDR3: TGCGCCAGCGCTAGCGGGGGGGCCGGGGAGCAGTACTTC. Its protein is CASASGGAGEQYF.

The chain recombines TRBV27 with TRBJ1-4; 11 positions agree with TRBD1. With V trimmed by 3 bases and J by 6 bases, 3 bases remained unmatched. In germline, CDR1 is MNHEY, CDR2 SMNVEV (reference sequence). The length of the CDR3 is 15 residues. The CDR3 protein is CASSFVGQGDEKLFF. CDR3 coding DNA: TGTGCCAGCAGTTTTGTGGGACAGGGGGATGAAAAACTGTTTTTT.

CDR3 nucleotide sequence: TGTGCCAGCAGCCCGGGACTCAGCACAGATACGCAGTATTTT. This gives the protein CASSPGLSTDTQYF. The chain is built from TRBV6-5 and TRBJ2-3; D is perhaps TRBD2 (6 bases). CDR1 is MNHEY and CDR2 is SVGAGI in the germline V gene. CDR3 length: 14 residues. Deletions cut 6 bases from V and 0 bases from J, with 10 bases between.

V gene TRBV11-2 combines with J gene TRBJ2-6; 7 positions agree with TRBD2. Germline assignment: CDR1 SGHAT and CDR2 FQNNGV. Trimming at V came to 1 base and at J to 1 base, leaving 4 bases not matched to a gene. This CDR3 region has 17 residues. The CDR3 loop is CASSLVSGGSGANVLTF. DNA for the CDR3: TGTGCCAGCAGCTTAGTTTCCGGGGGGTCTGGGGCCAACGTCCTGACTTTC.